This TCR beta chain originates from a study of blood T cell repertoires in COVID-19. Study-wide background: Researchers got acute and convalescent COVID-19 samples from the United States, Italy and Spain. PBMCs, B-cell-depleted T cells, or T cells were the source of the cDNA or gDNA that made up the material.

As handled by the study authors: Quantification of nucleated cells was approximated via reference gene primer amplification. This table comes from immunoSEQ multiplex PCR, and its TCRdb copy is limited to in-frame clones, with some not included. V, J and clone size are taken as reported in that table, and D and trimming were inferred from the DNA itself. This table has 250,000 to 300,000 clones, 80% to 85% appearing once. The sequenced sample was peripheral blood. The TCR comes from a woman aged 55-69 years with active or convalescent COVID-19.

The CDR3 loop reads CASRSQGEANEKLFF. The DNA of the CDR3 is TGTGCCAGCAGGTCACAGGGGGAGGCTAATGAAAAACTGTTTTTT. The chain couples TRBV5-4 to TRBJ1-4; 8 bases align to TRBD1. Germline trimming cut 5 bases from V and 3 bases from J; bases unmatched to any gene: 6. The CDR3 extends over 15 amino acids. Germline-derived CDR1 and CDR2 are SGHNT and YYREEE (reference sequence).